This paragraph covers one T cell receptor beta chain sequence. The target of this receptor is not known. Base qualities are not recorded, but no much larger clone differs from it by a single base. TCRbeta CDR3 regions were amplified from genomic DNA using the immunoSEQ Assay, a bias-controlled multiplex PCR. On the study's bioinformatics: Within the assay, amplification of reference gene primers was used to estimate how many nucleated cells each sample contained. Sequence reads were collapsed and filtered to measure the absolute abundance of every unique TCRbeta CDR3 rearrangement. For each sample, productive Simpson clonality was calculated as the square root of Simpson's diversity index across productive rearrangements. As stored in TCRdb, this immuneACCESS dataset retains in-frame rearrangements with V and J assigned. A fraction of the clones does not appear; measured against another copy, unresolved V genes explain less than half of the discrepancy, and the remainder lacks a known reason. The V and J calls and clone size were taken over from that table, and D and trimming were inferred from the DNA. Recorded for this sample are roughly 250,000 clones; 85% to 90% of them occurred a single time. The top ten hold 2.4% of the sample.

The data were obtained in a study of blood T cell repertoires in COVID-19 (dated by TCRdb to about 2020). About the full investigation: Samples from collaborators originated in the United States, Italy and Spain and spanned both the acute and convalescent phases of COVID-19. The material from the prospective study consisted of cDNA or gDNA derived from T cells, B-cell-depleted T cells, or PBMCs. Deeply sampled blood TCRbeta repertoires from subjects exposed to, actively infected with, or recovered from COVID-19 were included in the dataset. A freely available public database, intended as a resource for researchers studying the immune response to SARS-CoV-2, is where the repertoires were released. Samples were obtained from the ongoing ImmuneRACE study (first 160 participants) and from about 1,300 subjects provided by 6 global collaborators. The sample metadata nearly always contained a de-identified subject ID, COVID-19 status, age in years and sex. Where available, HLA class I and class II types were taken from metadata supplied by the sample provider and were not determined by assay-based typing. What the work shows at the level of the full study, not this receptor alone: Clinical and demographic metadata were provided uncurated, with the amount varying by source and participant.

The CDR3, cysteine through phenylalanine, is 14 amino acids long. Of the read, only the CDR3 DNA is kept; its 42 bases are in frame from base 1. CDR1 is given as SQVTM and CDR2 as ANQGSEA, both from the germline V gene. V loses 6 bases of germline sequence and J loses 2 bases, and the interval between the two ends is 17 bases. Enrolling through a virtual design, the prospective study's participants ranged in age from roughly 18 to 90 years and lived across more than 20 United States geographic areas. To assign participants to cohorts, the prospective study relied on clinical history that participants themselves reported in a screening survey and a study questionnaire. Recovered participants in ImmuneRACE Cohort 3 were defined by two consecutive negative NP/OP PCR tests, clearance by a healthcare professional, or resolution of symptoms. Mobile phlebotomists in the prospective study collected whole blood, serum and a nasopharyngeal or oropharyngeal swab from every participant. Over an approximately 2-month period, participants in the prospective study had the option of providing additional blood draws and questionnaires. Prospective study blood samples were shipped either frozen or at room temperature before DNA extraction.

The chain joins TRBV29-1 to TRBJ2-7; perhaps TRBD1 is the D gene, with 5 bases matching. Sample: PBMCs or T cells enriched from blood (not recorded which). This clonotype originated in a woman between 18 and 30 years old who had recovered from COVID-19. The CDR3 region reads CSVLMPGITYEQYF. The nucleotide sequence reads as follows: TGCAGCGTGTTAATGCCAGGGATAACCTACGAGCAGTACTTC.